What follows are 31 T cell receptor beta chains derived from one specimen sequenced in a study of cytotoxic CD8 clonotypes in ibrutinib-treated CLL. TCRdb's table, derived via immunoSEQ multiplex PCR, lists solely in-frame clones and lacks some. The sample includes 250,000 to 350,000 clones, roughly four fifths of them seen just once. This specimen was PBMCs, taken at disease progression, from a patient treated with ibrutinib. The receptors here all came from a human donor with chronic lymphocytic leukemia.

The chain joins TRBV4-1 to TRBJ2-7; D is possibly TRBD1 (6 bases). Germline CDR1 is MGHRA and CDR2 is YSYEKL. CDR3 length equals 15 residues. V was cut by 2 bases and J by 3 bases, with 14 bases left in between. The CDR3 DNA sequence: TGCGCCAGCAGCCAATGGCAGGGGCGATTCTACGAGCAGTACTTC. Protein sequence: CASSQWQGRFYEQYF.

The genes are TRBV2 and TRBJ2-7; either TRBD1 or TRBD2 may supply D (5 bases each). V lost 6 bases, J lost 6 bases, and 21 bases lay in between. The CDR3 runs to 15 residues. Germline CDR1 and CDR2: SNHLY and FYNNEI. This chain's CDR3 is CASRSTLLGTAEQYF. Written as DNA, the CDR3 is TGTGCCAGCAGGAGTACCCTTTTGGGGACGGCCGAGCAGTACTTC.

The gene calls are TRBV5-4 and TRBJ1-5; 7 bases agree with TRBD1. The germline V gene has CDR1 SGHNT and CDR2 YYREEE (reference sequence). The V segment lost 0 bases and the J segment 5 bases; nucleotides outside the gene matches: 5. The CDR3 consists of 15 residues. The CDR3 region is CASSLGGTGDQPQHF. In DNA form, the CDR3 reads TGTGCCAGCAGCTTGGGAGGTACAGGGGATCAGCCCCAGCATTTT. Complete variable domain (other parts from reference TRBV5-4 and TRBJ1-5): ETGVTQSPTHLIKTRGQQVTLRCSSQSGHNTVSWYQQALGQGPQFIFQYYREEENGRGNFPPRFSGLQFPNYSSELNVNALELDDSALYLCASSLGGTGDQPQHFGDGTRLSIL.

CDR3 in amino acids: CASSLAGGRTNQPQHF. DNA of the CDR3: TGTGCCAGCAGCTTAGCGGGGGGGAGGACCAATCAGCCCCAGCATTTT. The chain carries TRBV13 and TRBJ1-5, with D tentatively TRBD1 (5 bases). The germline V and J ends were trimmed by 1 base and 3 bases, with 13 bases remaining between them. This CDR3 has 16 residues. The germline gives CDR1 PRHDT, CDR2 FYEKMQ (reference sequence).

This chain connects TRBV2 to TRBJ2-7, with 8 bases fitting TRBD1. Germline lookup yields CDR1 SNHLY and CDR2 FYNNEI. The CDR3 totals 13 residues. J gave up 2 bases and V 6 bases, and 3 bases lay outside the gene matches. CDR3: CASSQDRAYEQYF. CDR3 nucleotide sequence: TGTGCCAGCAGCCAGGACAGGGCCTACGAGCAGTACTTC. Looking up the rest from reference TRBV2 and TRBJ2-7 gives the full variable domain: EPEVTQTPSHQVTQMGQEVILRCVPISNHLYFYWYRQILGQKVEFLVSFYNNEISEKSEIFDDQFSVERPDGSNFTLKIRSTKLEDSAMYFCASSQDRAYEQYFGPGTRLTVT.

As for this clone: This specimen includes other DNA sequences encoding the same CDR3. The chain uses TRBV5-1 and TRBJ2-5, with D possibly being TRBD2 (6 bases). CDR3 length equals 14 residues. CDR1 is SGHRS and CDR2 is YFSETQ in the germline V gene. Trimming cost V 3 bases and J 5 bases, with 14 bases left between them. This CDR3 reads CASSWGGGAETQYF. The CDR3, as DNA: TGCGCCAGCAGCTGGGGTGGCGGGGCGGAGACCCAGTACTTC.

This rearrangement joins TRBV7-8 to TRBJ1-5, with no clear D. With 5 bases removed from V and 4 bases from J, the gap between germline ends came to 6 bases. Looked up from germline, CDR1 is SGHVS and CDR2 is FQNEAQ. The CDR3 is 12 residues long. CDR3 DNA sequence: TGTGCCAGCAGCGTCAATAATCAGCCCCAGCATTTT. Protein: CASSVNNQPQHF.

The chain recombines TRBV11-3 with TRBJ2-7; D ambiguous. In germline, CDR1 is SGHNT, CDR2 YENEEA. Trimming cost V 3 bases and J 2 bases, with 8 bases left between them. CDR3 length: 13 amino acids. The CDR3 spells CASSLESTYEQYF. Written as DNA, the CDR3 is TGTGCCAGCAGCTTGGAGTCCACCTACGAGCAGTACTTC.

V usage is TRBV2 and J usage is TRBJ2-7; D is undetermined. The CDR3 covers 13 residues. From germline, CDR1 is SNHLY and CDR2 FYNNEI. Trimming stripped 6 bases from V and 2 bases from J, with 11 bases between. CDR3: CASRTPLPYEQYF. The CDR3 bases are TGTGCCAGCAGGACTCCTCTACCCTACGAGCAGTACTTC.

There are a few counts of this clone. The rearrangement links TRBV7-9 to TRBJ2-2; D tentatively reads TRBD1 or TRBD2 (6 bases each). The CDR3 runs to 15 residues. V was shortened by 5 bases and J by 1 base, with 11 bases between the two germline ends. CDR1 is SEHNR, CDR2 FQNEAQ, per germline (reference sequence). This chain's CDR3 is CASSKEGQNTGELFF. In nucleotides, the CDR3 is TGTGCCAGCAGCAAGGAGGGACAGAACACCGGGGAGCTGTTTTTT.

In this sample, this clone turned up a few times. This sequence joins TRBV10-1 and TRBJ2-2; possibly TRBD2 for D (5 bases). Trimming took 6 bases from V and 5 from J, leaving 10 bases between them. This CDR3 spans 13 amino acids. In germline, CDR1 is WNHNN, CDR2 SYGVQD (reference sequence). The CDR3: CASRGPGTGELFF. The CDR3 DNA reads as TGCGCCAGCAGAGGGCCGGGGACCGGGGAGCTGTTTTTT.

This chain joins TRBV13 and TRBJ2-7; no reliable D call. The V gene's germline CDR1 is PRHDT and CDR2 FYEKMQ (reference sequence). Trimming took 2 bases from V and 2 from J, leaving 4 bases between them. This CDR3 spans 12 amino acids. Here the CDR3 reads CASSLLPYEQYF. DNA for the CDR3: TGTGCCAGCAGCTTATTACCCTACGAGCAGTACTTC.

The sample holds a few counts of this clone. This chain uses TRBV7-3 with TRBJ1-2; TRBD1 is a possible D gene (5 bases). Germline CDR1 is SGHTA and CDR2 is FQGTGA. The CDR3 extends over 13 amino acids. Trimming took 5 bases from V and 6 from J, leaving 13 bases between them. The CDR3 DNA follows: TGTGCCAGCAGCCTCGGGGGAGGGGATGGCTACACCTTC. It yields the protein CASSLGGGDGYTF.

This clone was detected a few times. The chain recombines TRBV19 with TRBJ2-7; TRBD2 is a possible D gene (6 bases). This CDR3 spans 14 amino acids. Trimming took off 3 bases at V and 7 bases at J, with 16 bases between the two ends. Germline loops: CDR1 LNHDA, CDR2 SQIVND (reference sequence). CDR3 region: CASSMGSGPLEQYF. The CDR3 DNA reads as TGTGCCAGTAGTATGGGTAGCGGTCCTTTGGAGCAGTACTTC.

V usage is TRBV4-1 and J usage is TRBJ2-5, with D possibly TRBD2 on 5 matching bases. The CDR3 is 14 residues long. The germline CDR1 and CDR2 sequences are MGHRA and YSYEKL. V lost 0 bases to trimming and J lost 5 bases, with 10 bases between them. The CDR3 reads CASSQESGWETQYF. The CDR3 DNA follows: TGCGCCAGCAGCCAAGAATCGGGGTGGGAGACCCAGTACTTC.

This chain joins TRBV4-3 and TRBJ2-3, with 8 bases that match TRBD2. J was trimmed by 1 base and V by 4 bases; bases with no gene match: 4. This CDR3 has 15 residues. Germline-derived CDR1 and CDR2 are LGHNA and YSLEER. The CDR3 reads CASSPQAGGTDTQYF. Written as DNA, the CDR3 is TGCGCCAGCAGCCCCCAAGCGGGAGGCACAGATACGCAGTATTTT.

The chain couples TRBV28 to TRBJ2-4; tentative D call: TRBD1 (6 bases). Germline-derived CDR1 and CDR2 are MDHEN and SYDVKM. This CDR3 contains 13 residues. Trimming removed 11 bases at V and 1 base at J, with 12 bases between. The DNA of the CDR3 is TGTGCCGCGACAGGCCCCGCCAAAAACATTCAGTACTTC. This gives the protein CAATGPAKNIQYF.

The chain links TRBV28 to TRBJ2-5; TRBD2 matches 7 bases. The V and J ends lost 3 bases and 3 bases, in that order; junction bases with no gene match: 4. Germline CDR1 is MDHEN and CDR2 is SYDVKM. This CDR3 is built from 14 residues. CDR3 sequence (DNA): TGTGCCAGCAGTTTTGGGGGGGGTAAAGAGACCCAGTACTTC. The encoded protein is CASSFGGGKETQYF.

The chain combines TRBV10-2 with TRBJ2-7; D is perhaps TRBD1 (5 bases). The CDR3 is 13 amino acids. V gave up 3 bases and J gave up 6 bases, with 12 bases separating them. Per germline, CDR1 WSHSY and CDR2 SAAADI. The CDR3 sequence: CASSEGDPLEQYF. DNA for the CDR3: TGCGCCAGCAGTGAAGGGGATCCACTCGAGCAGTACTTC.

The chain couples TRBV15 to TRBJ2-3, with 7 positions matching TRBD2. The junction had 4 bases not matched to a gene; V was cut back by 1 base and J by 0 bases. The CDR3 covers 16 residues. The germline V gene encodes CDR1 LNHNV and CDR2 YYDKDF (reference sequence). The CDR3 coding sequence is TGTGCCACCAGCAGAGTTGGGGGACTAAGCACAGATACGCAGTATTTT. It codes for CATSRVGGLSTDTQYF.

CDR3 coding DNA: TGTGCCAGCAGCCGCGGGACAGGAGAAGGCTACACCTTC. It is translated as CASSRGTGEGYTF. The J gene is TRBJ1-2, the V gene TRBV11-2; 8 bases fit TRBD1. J lost 8 bases, V lost 5 bases, and 7 bases had no gene match. Germline values: CDR1 SGHAT, CDR2 FQNNGV. The CDR3 loop spans 13 amino acids.

The chain has TRBV7-9 and TRBJ2-1; weak D call: TRBD1 (5 bases). Germline-derived CDR1 and CDR2 are SEHNR and FQNEAQ (reference sequence). The CDR3 spans 14 residues. Deletions cut 2 bases from V and 0 bases from J, with 5 bases between. The CDR3 nucleotides are TGTGCCAGCAGCTTAACAGGCTCCTACAATGAGCAGTTCTTC. Its translation: CASSLTGSYNEQFF.

The table lists this clone with a few counts. J is TRBJ2-2 and V is TRBV4-2; D may be TRBD2 (6 bases). Germline lookup yields CDR1 LGHNA and CDR2 YNFKEQ. V lost 4 bases to trimming and J lost 11 bases, with 17 bases between them. The CDR3 contains 14 residues. CDR3 coding DNA: TGTGCCAGCAGCCTAGCCGGCGGGGCTTCAGAGCTGTTTTTT. Amino acids: CASSLAGGASELFF.

This chain connects TRBV4-2 to TRBJ2-7, with D perhaps given as TRBD1 or TRBD2 (5 bases each). From germline, CDR1 is LGHNA and CDR2 YNFKEQ. This CDR3 is 15 amino acids long. V was shortened by 1 base and J by 2 bases, with 12 bases between the two germline ends. CDR3 bases: TGTGCCAGCAGCCAAGGTCATGAGGGGACCTACGAGCAGTACTTC. As protein: CASSQGHEGTYEQYF.

The V gene is TRBV7-2, the J gene TRBJ2-7; 9 nucleotides match TRBD2. The junction had 6 bases not matched to a gene; V was cut back by 5 bases and J by 4 bases. The CDR3 loop spans 14 amino acids. Germline lookup yields CDR1 SGHTA and CDR2 FQGNSA. As DNA, the CDR3 is TGTGCCAGCAGCCCCGTTGCGGGAGGGTACGAGCAGTACTTC. It translates to CASSPVAGGYEQYF.

The chain has TRBV5-1 and TRBJ1-5; weak D call: TRBD1 (5 bases). The germline V gene encodes CDR1 SGHRS and CDR2 YFSETQ. With 4 bases removed from V and 6 bases from J, the gap between germline ends came to 20 bases. This CDR3 is built from 16 residues. This CDR3 reads CASSPGGSSGRQPQHF. The CDR3 DNA sequence: TGCGCCAGCAGCCCCGGGGGTTCATCGGGGCGTCAGCCCCAGCATTTT. The full variable domain, completed using reference TRBV5-1 and TRBJ1-5, is KAGVTQTPRYLIKTRGQQVTLSCSPISGHRSVSWYQQTPGQGLQFLFEYFSETQRNKGNFPGRFSGRQFSNSRSEMNVSTLELGDSALYLCASSPGGSSGRQPQHFGDGTRLSIL.

This clone has a handful of counts. V and J are TRBV10-3 and TRBJ1-2; D not certain. V dropped 7 bases and J dropped 4 bases, with 10 bases sitting between them. The germline V gene encodes CDR1 ENHRY and CDR2 SYGVKD. This CDR3 is 12 amino acids long. For the CDR3, the DNA is TGTGCCATCACCGAGGGAACCTATGGCTACACCTTC. Its protein product is CAITEGTYGYTF.

This CDR3 is CASSPKIPGLAGRAGELFF. The CDR3 DNA follows: TGTGCCAGCAGCCCGAAGATTCCGGGACTAGCGGGGAGGGCCGGGGAGCTGTTTTTT. This chain links TRBV7-3 with TRBJ2-2; 13 nucleotides align to TRBD2. The trim removed 5 bases at V and 6 bases at J, leaving 15 bases unmatched. CDR1 is SGHTA and CDR2 is FQGTGA in the germline V gene. The CDR3 has 19 residues.

V gene TRBV7-3 combines with J gene TRBJ2-2, with a possible D match to TRBD2 (5 bases). Trimming shortened V by 5 bases and J by 6 bases, and 13 bases separated the two germline ends. The germline V gene has CDR1 SGHTA and CDR2 FQGTGA. The CDR3 has 14 amino acids. The CDR3 here is CASSRTRGSGELFF. CDR3 bases: TGTGCCAGCAGCCGGACCCGAGGGTCCGGGGAGCTGTTTTTT. The complete variable domain, with remaining parts taken from reference TRBV7-3 and TRBJ2-2, reads GAGVSQTPSNKVTEKGKYVELRCDPISGHTALYWYRQSLGQGPEFLIYFQGTGAADDSGLPNDRFFAVRPEGSVSTLKIQRTERGDSAVYLCASSRTRGSGELFFGEGSRLTVL.

This clone showed up just a few times. The chain recombines TRBV6-5 with TRBJ2-7, with a possible D match to TRBD1 (5 bases). This CDR3 comprises 15 residues. The germline V gene has CDR1 MNHEY and CDR2 SVGAGI. Trimming cost V 0 bases and J 1 base, with 10 bases left between them. Here the CDR3 reads CASSYSTDRSYEQYF. CDR3 DNA sequence: TGTGCCAGCAGTTACTCTACAGACAGATCCTACGAGCAGTACTTC.

For the CDR3, the DNA is TGTGCCAGCAGCAAAGTCCGGGACAGGGTGGGTGAAAAACTGTTTTTT. Translation gives CASSKVRDRVGEKLFF. The chain couples TRBV13 to TRBJ1-4, with 9 bases identical to TRBD1. The germline CDR1 and CDR2 sequences are PRHDT and FYEKMQ (reference sequence). V lost 5 bases, J lost 7 bases, and 11 bases stayed unmatched. This CDR3 region has 16 residues.